This T cell receptor beta chain was sequenced during a study of radiation and T cells in renal cell carcinoma. This CDR3 comprises 13 residues. V trimming: 8 bases; J trimming: 10 bases; junction bases outside the gene matches: 8. Time point denoted: blood 4 weeks post-SBRT, at nephrectomy. Noted treatment: 15 Gy SBRT to primary tumor, nephrectomy 4 weeks later. Nephrectomy followed 15 Gy stereotactic body radiation by 4 weeks. The patient's renal cell carcinoma had clear cell pathology. Study-level findings and limits: Pretreatment tumor biopsies were lacking, so baseline clonotypes are unknown. Top tumor clonotypes rose in blood 2 weeks post-radiation, then contracted.

Generated by immunoSEQ multiplex PCR, the TCRdb table keeps only in-frame clones and is missing some. The sample yields 50,000 to 70,000 clones, 65% to 80% seen once. For this clone: Its specificity is not known.

The sequence was obtained from a man aged 55 to 69 with renal cell carcinoma. The chain uses TRBV23-1 and TRBJ2-5; TRBD2 matches at 12 bases. TRBV23-1 is marked as an open reading frame, function uncertain. The material sequenced was blood, taken from a patient whose treatment included radiotherapy and nephrectomy. CDR3 nucleotides: TGCGCCAGCTCCAAAAGGACTAGCGGGAACCAGTACTTC. Amino acid sequence: CASSKRTSGNQYF.